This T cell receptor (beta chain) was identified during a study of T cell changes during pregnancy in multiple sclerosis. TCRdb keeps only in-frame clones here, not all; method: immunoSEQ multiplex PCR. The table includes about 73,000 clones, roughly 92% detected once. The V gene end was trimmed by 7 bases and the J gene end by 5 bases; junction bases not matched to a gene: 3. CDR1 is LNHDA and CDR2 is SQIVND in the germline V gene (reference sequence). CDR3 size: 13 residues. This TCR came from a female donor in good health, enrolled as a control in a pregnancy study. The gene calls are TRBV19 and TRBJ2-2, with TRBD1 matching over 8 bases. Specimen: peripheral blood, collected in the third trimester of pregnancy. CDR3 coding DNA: TGTGCCAGTAAAAGACAGGGGACCGGGGAGCTGTTTTTT. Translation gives CASKRQGTGELFF.